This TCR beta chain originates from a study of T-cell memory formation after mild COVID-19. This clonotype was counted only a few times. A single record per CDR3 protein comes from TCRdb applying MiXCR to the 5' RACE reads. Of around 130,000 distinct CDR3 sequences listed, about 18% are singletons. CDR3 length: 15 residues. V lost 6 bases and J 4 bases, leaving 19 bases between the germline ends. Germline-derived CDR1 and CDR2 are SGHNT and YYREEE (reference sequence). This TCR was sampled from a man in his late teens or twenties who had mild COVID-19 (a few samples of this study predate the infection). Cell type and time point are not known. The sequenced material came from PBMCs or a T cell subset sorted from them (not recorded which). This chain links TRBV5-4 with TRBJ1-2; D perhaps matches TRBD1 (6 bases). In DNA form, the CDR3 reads TGTGCCAGCACCGAAGGGGGAAAGATGGGCTATGGCTACACCTTC. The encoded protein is CASTEGGKMGYGYTF.